Described below is a single T cell receptor beta chain sequence and its context. This clonotype was found once. This clone's antigen is unknown. Per-nucleotide qualities are absent, and no much larger clonotype sits a single base away. One read offers little support. Library construction relied on 5' RACE. Sequencing used an Illumina HiSeq 2500. A second PCR of 7 to 11 cycles was run with a J-beta primer mix and a sample-barcoded 5' primer. A template-switch 5' adaptor carrying 12 random nucleotides introduced a unique molecular identifier onto each TCR beta cDNA molecule. Each sample yielded at least 2.5 million CDR3-containing paired-end reads. All of the RNA was converted into first-strand cDNA using the Mint cDNA synthesis kit, with a TRBC-specific oligonucleotide serving as the primer. After uracil-DNA glycosylase treatment, a first 18-cycle PCR used universal primers M1SS and BC2_uni_R on all cDNA. Processing in the source paper ran as follows. Normalization of each sample was performed by random selection of 1 million high-quality reads, each carrying a distinct molecular identifier. Instead of being binned into consensus sequences, reads with shared molecular identifiers were discarded. CDR3 identification, clonotype clustering and error correction used MiTCR with a Q25 quality threshold and the strictest error-elimination algorithm. A nonparametric unseen species model using Euler transformation provided a lower-bound estimate of total TCR beta diversity. TCRdb reanalyzed the raw reads on its own, using fastp at Q25 for trimming and MiXCR for clone calling, and kept in-frame beta chains. Rows are unified per CDR3 protein, each entry keeping the most common DNA and genes. The V and J calls here are based on TCRdb, not the publication. Recorded for this sample are just under 900,000 distinct CDR3 sequences; around 28% of them occurred a single time. The ten largest clones represent roughly a sixth of the sample.

These data originate in a study of blood T cells in healthy people across ages (dated by TCRdb to about 2015). Some background on the complete study: In model experiments, template switching captured about one uniquely barcoded TCR beta cDNA molecule for every two T cells. Age-related changes in TCR beta repertoire diversity were measured in the study by deep sequencing normalized with unique cDNA molecular identifiers. Four age groups were formed from the donors: young (average roughly 16 years), middle-aged (approximately 41), aged (approximately 60) and long-lived (more than 75). To avoid experimental bias, donors of different ages were distributed randomly across sequencing lanes. For two donors (one aged 18 to 30 and one aged 80 or older), the study analyzed two additional independent replicas of 1 million unique cDNA reads from the same blood draw. Results and caveats for the whole study, not just this receptor: The CMV infection status of donors was not known, potentially confounding age-related changes in expanded clonotypes. Observed TCR beta diversity per million T cells fell roughly linearly with age, and a significant reduction was already apparent by age around 40. Observed TCR beta diversity correlated strongly with the percentage of naive T cells measured by flow cytometry. Compared with the aged group, more naive CD4+ T cells, fewer expanded clones and increased TCR diversity were shown by the long-lived group, suggesting age selection. Estimates of total diversity based on one million sequenced T cells were considered lower bounds and underestimates. Bulk unsorted PBMC profiling prevented conclusive comparison of naive and antigen-experienced compartments.

The donors were roughly 39 Caucasian individuals from Russia, aged roughly 6 to 100 years, who were systemically healthy. Ten milliliters of peripheral blood were drawn from each donor into EDTA-treated Vacutainer tubes. Ficoll-Paque density-gradient centrifugation was used to isolate PBMCs, with at least 6.5 million per sample. Trizol reagent was used to extract total RNA from PBMCs, with at least 5 micrograms per sample. The percentages of naive CD45RAhigh/CD27high T cells were determined by flow cytometry on a PBMC aliquot from every donor. Sequencing was done on a sample of blood. The origin of this receptor is a woman aged 80 or over in good health.

The DNA sequence is as follows: TGTGCCAGCAGCTTACGAGGAGCGGGGGGGCAGGATGAGCAGTTCTTC. The translation is CASSLRGAGGQDEQFF. Recombination joined TRBV7-9 with TRBJ2-1; TRBD2 aligns with 10 central bases. The germline V gene (reference sequence) specifies SEHNR as CDR1 and FQNEAQ as CDR2. The V end gives up 2 bases and the J end 8 bases, leaving 9 bases in the junction not matched to a gene. The CDR3 contains 16 residues, cysteine and phenylalanine counted. CDR3 DNA is the only sequence kept; it has 48 bases, read in frame from the first base. Here the CDR3 is joined to the reference TRBV7-9 and TRBJ2-1 genes, and the full variable domain is: DTGVSQNPRHKITKRGQNVTFRCDPISEHNRLYWYRQTLGQGPEFLTYFQNEAQLEKSRLLSDRFSAERPKGSFSTLEIQRTEQGDSAMYLCASSLRGAGGQDEQFFGPGTRLTVL.